The subject of this entry is one T cell receptor (beta chain). Its matching antigen is unknown. This record belongs to a study of cytomegalovirus exposure and HLA in healthy donors. The PCR had 60 Vbeta and 13 Jbeta primers. Profiled with immunoSEQ multiplex PCR; TCRdb holds only in-frame clones, not every one. The table records 95,000 to 110,000 clones, about 72% of them present only once. V lost 7 bases to trimming and J lost 4 bases; unmatched junction nucleotides: 2. Germline CDR1 is MGHDK and CDR2 is SYGVNS. CDR3 size: 14 residues. Study-level results: Most TCR sequences were rare, but some public TCRs occurred in many donors. Later genetic work tied a missense DCLRE1C variant to beta-chain V and J trimming. Accurate prediction of most subjects' HLA-A and HLA-B alleles from TCR beta sequences was reported.

The V and J genes are TRBV25-1 and TRBJ2-2; 11 nucleotides match TRBD2. The specimen sequenced was PBMCs. The receptor was isolated from a man younger than 35 in good health and CMV-seronegative. The CDR3 nucleotides are TGTGCCAGCACCGGGACTAGCGGCACCGGGGAGCTGTTTTTT. Translation gives CASTGTSGTGELFF.